This entry features one T cell receptor beta chain sequence. The clone's antigen remains unknown. The input lacks base qualities; no much larger clone sits a single base away. This entry is derived from a study of beta chain features in type 1 diabetes (dated by TCRdb to the late 2010s). A note on the overall study: Mean age, gender distribution, total cell number and subset yield did not differ between patients and healthy donors. Whereas all 30 or so donors provided naive and central memory subsets, regulatory and stem cell-like memory subsets were isolated from just 8 patients and roughly 8 healthy donors. A total of about 100,000,000 sorted cells were examined across all samples, and RNA yield correlated strongly with the number of cells per subset. In the study, recently diagnosed type 1 diabetes patients and matched healthy donors were compared on the TCRB repertoires of their sorted circulating CD4+ T cell subsets.

The paper as a whole reports these results and caveats: Only small numbers of individuals were included in the HLA sub-analyses, which left unresolved whether HLA type had any influence on TCRB rearrangement. A moderate but significant shortening of TCRB CDR3 length was observed in type 1 diabetes patients in all four CD4+ subsets. Because cDNA rather than genomic DNA was sequenced, highly expressing activated cells could have been over-represented, although no difference in activation and CD3 levels was found between groups. At VDJ recombination sites, patients with type 1 diabetes made fewer insertions and deleted more nucleotides, a pattern implying thymic rearrangement abnormalities. Shorter templates might have been favored by PCR, but patient and control samples were amplified and corrected together, so both groups would have been affected equally by any skew. Naive, central memory and regulatory TCRB repertoires appeared to be more similar among patients than among healthy donors.

The High Capacity cDNA Reverse Transcription Kit was used to reverse transcribe all of the isolated RNA, meaning that expressed TCRB transcripts were what got sequenced. Naive, central memory and regulatory T cell samples underwent deep immunoSEQ sequencing, averaging around 3.7 million total reads per sample. Sorted cells were lysed in RLT buffer, and RNA was extracted using DNase-treated RNeasy Micro or Mini kits according to cell number. To prevent cross-contamination, every cell subset was processed on its own, while patient and healthy donor samples were processed together. The immunoSEQ multiplex PCR was used to amplify TCRB sequences from cDNA, yielding 87-bp fragments that span the CDR3 region. Amplicons were sequenced on the Illumina HiSeq platform. The original pipeline was this. Synthetic template baselines were used to correct PCR bias computationally, reads within Hamming distance 2 were collapsed together, and singletons that could not be merged were discarded. By aligning reads against IMGT, V, D and J genes, CDR3 length, and insertions or deletions at six rearrangement sites were assigned. Within each subset, clonotype counts were normalized to the number of sorted cells before true diversity and Gini coefficients were calculated with the tcR R package. Repertoire sharing was quantified using the overlap coefficient calculated on TCRB nucleotide sequences. The source is immuneACCESS, and TCRdb retained only in-frame sequences with V and J called. Part of the clones is not carried over; for the studies checked, unresolved V genes explain less than half of this, and the remainder is unexplained. The V and J calls and the clone size are those of that table, but D and trimming were determined from the DNA. The sample table contains some 25,000 clones; only one count was recorded for approximately 51% of them. The ten largest clones capture 1.5% of the sample.

From each donor, a single peripheral blood sample of about 100 mL on average was drawn into heparinised tubes. Naive, central memory, regulatory and stem cell-like memory CD4+ T cells were sorted on a BD FACSAria II using a panel including CD45RO, CCR7, CD25, CD127, CD95 and CD27. A purity above 98% was achieved for all sorted populations. Right away, PBMCs were isolated by Lymphoprep density gradient centrifugation and were stained directly, with no culture step. So that batch effects would be minimized, each experiment stained and sorted samples in pairs, pairing one healthy donor with one patient. The CDR3, cysteine through phenylalanine, is 16 amino acids long. Just CDR3 DNA is preserved here, 48 bases in frame from base 1. Taken from the germline V gene, the CDR1 and CDR2 loops are SGHDT and YYEEEE. From V the trimming removes 0 bases and from J it removes 5 bases, while the gene matches leave 7 bases of the junction unaccounted for.

The TCR comes from a young woman with type 1 diabetes. The receptor chain draws on TRBV5-6 and TRBJ2-5, with 10 bases in between that match TRBD1. The specimen was Tregs from blood. The sample's cell subset or site label is to be understood as: regulatory CD4+ T cells. CDR3 reads: CASSLGWGTGAETQYF. The DNA sequence is as follows: TGTGCCAGCAGCTTGGGTTGGGGGACAGGGGCCGAGACCCAGTACTTC. With the portions outside the CDR3 filled from the reference TRBV5-6 and TRBJ2-5 genes, the complete variable region becomes DAGVTQSPTHLIKTRGQQVTLRCSPKSGHDTVSWYQQALGQGPQFIFQYYEEEERQRGNFPDRFSGHQFPNYSSELNVNALLLGDSALYLCASSLGWGTGAETQYFGPGTRLLVL.